This TCR beta chain emerged from a study of T cells in Graves' hyperthyroidism and ophthalmopathy. Study overall: At initial diagnosis, before any treatment had begun, peripheral blood was obtained.

What was amplified from RNA transcripts were TCR beta CDR3 regions. When the TCR CDR3 underwent first-round RT-PCR, the HTBI primer set was used. TCRdb reprocessed the multiplex PCR reads with MiXCR, giving one entry per CDR3 protein. The sample contains a few hundred thousand distinct CDR3 sequences, 20% to 25% of which appear only once. Exclusion followed for patients with uncontrolled infection, other autoimmune disease, pregnancy or lactation. This clonotype has a count of ten or more. Its antigen remains unknown. Overall study findings and caveats: Blood also showed most of the thyroid clonotypes that were expanded above 0.001.

CDR1 and CDR2 (germline): SNHLY, FYNNEI. The CDR3 spans 15 residues. V was pared by 1 base and J by 12 bases, with 10 bases of the junction left unmatched. The genes are TRBV2 and TRBJ2-3, with 10 bases fitting TRBD2. The receptor's source is a woman aged 50 to 60 with Graves' hyperthyroidism. Sequencing was performed on blood. CDR3: CASSEEKAGGLPQYF. The CDR3 nucleotides are TGTGCCAGCAGTGAAGAGAAAGCGGGAGGGCTACCCCAGTATTTT.